This T cell receptor (beta chain) derives from a study of breast tumors, draining lymph nodes, adjacent tissues. The V end lost 2 bases, the J end lost 2 bases, and 19 bases lay between the germline ends. The CDR3 is made up of 18 amino acids. MiXCR, run by TCRdb on the multiplex PCR reads, gives a single entry per CDR3 protein. The data show more than 14,000 distinct CDR3 sequences, more than 40% seen once. This clonotype was seen a few times. The antigen remains unidentified. Study conclusions and caveats: Tumors had less TCR diversity than lymph nodes, more than nontumor tissue. Luminal-like breast cancer showed significantly greater tumor-nontumor repertoire similarity than basal-like breast cancer did. The data were judged consistent with most tumor T cells coming from lymph node and expanding in tumor. The lymph node origin of tumor T cells was framed as consistent with a hypothesis, not demonstrated.

This sequence was found in a female donor with breast cancer. Some clones in this sample may be carry-over from other donors' samples. This rearrangement joins TRBV12-3 or TRBV12-4 to TRBJ2-1; D is perhaps TRBD2 (5 bases). Sequencing was done on a sample of tumor-adjacent breast tissue. CDR3 in DNA: TGTGCCAGCAGTTTAACCCCGCCGAGTAGCGTAGCCTACAATGAGCAGTTCTTC. Its protein is CASSLTPPSSVAYNEQFF.